This entry features one TCR beta chain sequence. What it binds is unknown. Combining a sample-barcoded 5' primer with a J-beta primer mix, a second PCR ran for 7 to 11 cycles. TCRdb reprocessed the 5' RACE reads with MiXCR, giving one entry per CDR3 protein. The table shows about 830,000 distinct CDR3 sequences, with roughly 50% occurring only once. Germline-derived CDR1 and CDR2 are SGHAT and FQNNGV. Germline trimming cut 5 bases from V and 6 bases from J; bases unmatched to any gene: 12. The CDR3 is made up of 15 amino acids. This entry is derived from a study of blood T cells in healthy people across ages. Overall study findings and caveats: Diversity was higher, and naive CD4+ cells more numerous, in long-lived donors than in aged donors.

The chain links TRBV11-2 to TRBJ2-7; 8 nucleotides agree with TRBD2. The receptor's source is a young man in good health. The sample consisted of blood. The CDR3 sequence: CASSDPAGETFEQYF. As DNA, the CDR3 is TGTGCCAGCAGCGATCCAGCGGGAGAAACCTTCGAGCAGTACTTC.